Below are 10 T cell receptor beta chains sequenced from a single sample in a study of graft-versus-host responses after intestinal transplantation. Sequenced by immunoSEQ multiplex PCR; TCRdb stores in-frame clones only, minus some. The sample holds tens of thousands of clones, roughly 92% seen once. The source material was bone marrow, sampled roughly 780 days after intestinal transplantation. The receptors originated from a human patient who received an intestinal transplant, so some T cells may come from the graft donor.

The gene calls are TRBV5-1 and TRBJ2-5, with a possible D match to TRBD1 (6 bases). Trimming removed 1 base from V and 1 base from J, with 20 bases in between. Germline V lookup: CDR1 SGHRS, CDR2 YFSETQ. The CDR3 covers 18 residues. This chain's CDR3 is CASSLNLQGRSIQETQYF. Written as DNA, the CDR3 is TGCGCCAGCAGCTTGAACCTTCAGGGGCGAAGTATCCAAGAGACCCAGTACTTC.

V usage is TRBV28 and J usage is TRBJ2-5; 7 bases agree with TRBD2. This CDR3 contains 14 residues. V trimming: 5 bases; J trimming: 6 bases; junction bases outside the gene matches: 9. Germline CDR1 and CDR2: MDHEN and SYDVKM. CDR3 protein: CASSPRGGGKTQYF. CDR3 nucleotides: TGTGCCAGCAGTCCCCGGGGCGGGGGAAAGACCCAGTACTTC.

V gene TRBV7-3 combines with J gene TRBJ2-7, with a tentative D call TRBD1 (6 bases). Per the germline V gene, CDR1 is SGHTA and CDR2 is FQGTGA. The CDR3 runs 15 residues. Trimming took 3 bases from V and 0 from J, leaving 12 bases between them. The CDR3 spells CASSFQGGSSYEQYF. The CDR3, as DNA: TGTGCCAGCAGCTTTCAAGGGGGTTCCTCCTACGAGCAGTACTTC.

The sample holds one count of this clone. DNA of the CDR3: TGTGCCAGCAGCTTCGAGCAGCGGGCCCAATCGAACACCGGGGAGCTGTTTTTT. It translates to CASSFEQRAQSNTGELFF. The V gene is TRBV13, the J gene TRBJ2-2; possible D gene TRBD2, 6 bases. The CDR3 is 18 amino acids. Germline-derived CDR1 and CDR2 are PRHDT and FYEKMQ (reference sequence). Trimming removed 3 bases from V and 0 bases from J, with 17 bases in between.

This clone was seen only once. The rearrangement links TRBV5-5 to TRBJ2-7; either TRBD1 or TRBD2 may fit D (5 bases each). This CDR3 region has 14 residues. V gave up 1 base and J gave up 4 bases, with 12 bases separating them. The V gene's germline CDR1 is SGHKS and CDR2 YYEKEE (reference sequence). The CDR3 loop reads CASSLYPGPYEQYF. The CDR3 region has the DNA TGTGCCAGCAGCTTGTATCCGGGACCTTACGAGCAGTACTTC.

V usage is TRBV29-1 and J usage is TRBJ1-4; 7 bases line up with TRBD1. The CDR3 contains 11 residues. J gave up 11 bases and V 7 bases, and 7 bases lay outside the gene matches. CDR1 and CDR2 (germline): SQVTM, ANQGSEA. CDR3: CSAHRGPKLFF. CDR3 in DNA: TGCAGCGCACACAGGGGACCTAAACTGTTTTTT.

This sequence joins TRBV10-1 and TRBJ2-1, with TRBD2 identical over 12 bases. Germline trimming cut 8 bases from V and 4 bases from J; bases unmatched to any gene: 27. The CDR3 spans 22 residues. Germline loops: CDR1 WNHNN, CDR2 SYGVQD (reference sequence). The CDR3 reads CASPRPVTSGSIGTRSYNEQFF. The CDR3 DNA follows: TGCGCCAGCCCCCGGCCCGTGACTAGCGGGAGTATTGGTACCAGGTCGTACAATGAGCAGTTCTTC.

The count of this clone is one. The gene calls are TRBV2 and TRBJ2-3; a weak D match, TRBD1 (5 bases). The CDR3 contains 14 residues. Germline loops: CDR1 SNHLY, CDR2 FYNNEI. V lost 7 bases and J lost 3, with 14 bases in between. CDR3 nucleotides: TGTGCCAGCATTGGTCCCAGGGAAACAGATACGCAGTATTTT. This codes for CASIGPRETDTQYF.

V is TRBV6-1 and J is TRBJ1-2, with D possibly TRBD1 on 6 matching bases. Germline V lookup: CDR1 MNHNS, CDR2 SASEGT. Between the trimmed V and J ends, which lost 7 bases and 4 bases, there was a span of 13 bases. The CDR3 length is 13 residues. The DNA for the CDR3 is TGTGCCAGCATAAAACAGGGATCCTATGGCTACACCTTC. Its translation is CASIKQGSYGYTF.

V usage is TRBV5-1 and J usage is TRBJ2-2, with 12 nucleotides matching TRBD2. Germline V gene sequence: CDR1 SGHRS, CDR2 YFSETQ. With V trimmed by 4 bases and J by 4 bases, 5 bases remained unmatched. The CDR3 is made up of 16 amino acids. DNA for the CDR3: TGCGCCAGCAGCCTACTAGCGGGGGGCGTCACCGGGGAGCTGTTTTTT. Translated, it gives CASSLLAGGVTGELFF.